The source of this T cell receptor beta chain is a study of CD8+CD57+ T cells in acquired aplastic anemia. The germline CDR1 and CDR2 sequences are LGHNA and YNFKEQ. This CDR3 contains 13 residues. Between the trimmed V and J ends, which lost 0 bases and 1 base, there was a span of 3 bases. Genomic DNA was employed as the template in profiling TCR beta VDJ and CDR3. Each CDR3 protein gets one entry after TCRdb re-called the reads with MiXCR. Of over 150,000 distinct CDR3 sequences listed, about two thirds are singletons. For sequencing, patients were chosen who had shown expansion of CD8+CD57+ cells by flow cytometry.

The sequencing sample was made of sorted CD4+, CD8+, or CD8+CD57+ T cells (not recorded which) from PBMCs. The TCR comes from a human donor with aplastic anemia. V and J are TRBV4-2 and TRBJ1-1; D is ambiguous. CDR3 region: CASSQEENTEAFF. The CDR3 nucleotides are TGTGCCAGCAGCCAAGAAGAGAACACTGAAGCTTTCTTT.